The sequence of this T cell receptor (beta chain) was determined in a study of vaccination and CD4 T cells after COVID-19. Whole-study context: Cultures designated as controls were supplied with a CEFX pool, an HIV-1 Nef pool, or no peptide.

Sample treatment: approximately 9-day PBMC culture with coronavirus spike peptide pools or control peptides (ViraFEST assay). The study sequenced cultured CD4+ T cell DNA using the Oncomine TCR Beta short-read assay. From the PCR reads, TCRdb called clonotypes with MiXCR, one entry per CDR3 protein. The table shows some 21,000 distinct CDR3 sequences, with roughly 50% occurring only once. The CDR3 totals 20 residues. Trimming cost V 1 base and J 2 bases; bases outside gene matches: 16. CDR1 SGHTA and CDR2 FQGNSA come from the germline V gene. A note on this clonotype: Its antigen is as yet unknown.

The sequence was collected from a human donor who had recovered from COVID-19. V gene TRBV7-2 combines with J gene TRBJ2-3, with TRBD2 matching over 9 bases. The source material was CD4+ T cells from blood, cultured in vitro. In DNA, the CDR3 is TGTGCCAGCAGCTTAGGAAGGTTCGGCGGGAGGGCCCCCCACACAGATACGCAGTATTTT. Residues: CASSLGRFGGRAPHTDTQYF. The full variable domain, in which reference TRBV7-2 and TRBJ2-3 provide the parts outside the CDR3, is GAGVSQSPSNKVTEKGKDVELRCDPISGHTALYWYRQSLGQGLEFLIYFQGNSAPDKSGLPSDRFSAERTGGSVSTLTIQRTQQEDSAVYLCASSLGRFGGRAPHTDTQYFGPGTRLTVL.